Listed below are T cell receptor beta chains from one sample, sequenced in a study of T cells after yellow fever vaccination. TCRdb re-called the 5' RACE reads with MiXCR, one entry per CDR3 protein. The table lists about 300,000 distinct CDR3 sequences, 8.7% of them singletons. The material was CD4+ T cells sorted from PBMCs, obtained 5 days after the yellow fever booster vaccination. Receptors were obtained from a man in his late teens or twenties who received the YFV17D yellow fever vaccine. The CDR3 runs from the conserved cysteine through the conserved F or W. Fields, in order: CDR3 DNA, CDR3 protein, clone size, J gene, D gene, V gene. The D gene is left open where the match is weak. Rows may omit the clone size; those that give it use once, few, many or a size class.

TGTGCCAGCAATCCTTCGTACTCTGGGGCCAACGTCCTGACTTTC | CASNPSYSGANVLTF | few | TRBJ2-6 | - | TRBV6-1
TGTGCCAGCAGTACGCTCACAGGGTTCTACGAGCAGTACTTC | CASSTLTGFYEQYF | many | TRBJ2-7 | - | TRBV6-2/TRBV6-3
TGTGCCAGCAGCTTAGCGGGACAGGAATACTATGGCTACACCTTC | CASSLAGQEYYGYTF | many | TRBJ1-2 | TRBD1 | TRBV7-9
TGCGCCAGCAGCTTGGAGGCCACAGATACGCAGTATTTT | CASSLEATDTQYF | many | TRBJ2-3 | - | TRBV5-1
TGTGCCAGCAGCTTCCTTGGACAGGGGAAAACCGGGGAGCTGTTTTTT | CASSFLGQGKTGELFF | few | TRBJ2-2 | TRBD1 | TRBV7-3
TGTGCCAGCAGCTCCCGACAGAACACCGGGGAGCTGTTTTTT | CASSSRQNTGELFF | - | TRBJ2-2 | - | TRBV3-1
TGTGCCAGCAGCGTCGGACTAGCGGGGGCCGGGGGTGAGCAGTTCTTC | CASSVGLAGAGGEQFF | - | TRBJ2-1 | TRBD2 | TRBV9
TGTGCTAGTGGTTTGGTACGGTCGGGGTCAGAAAATCAGCCCCAGCATTTT | CASGLVRSGSENQPQHF | few | TRBJ1-5 | - | TRBV12-5
TGCAGTGCTACTGGGGGGGCGCAATCAGGCTACACCTTC | CSATGGAQSGYTF | few | TRBJ1-2 | - | TRBV20-1
TGTGCCAGCAGTTACTCCCCTGGGGGGGGGGGGTACATTCAGTACTTC | CASSYSPGGGGYIQYF | few | TRBJ2-4 | TRBD2 | TRBV6-5
TGCGCCAGCAGCGTGAGGGGGGGAAGTGGAGATACGCAGTATTTT | CASSVRGGSGDTQYF | few | TRBJ2-3 | - | TRBV5-1
TGTGCCAGTAGTACGGAACAGGGGAATGATTCACCCCTCCACTTT | CASSTEQGNDSPLHF | few | TRBJ1-6 | TRBD1 | TRBV19
TGTGCCAGCAGCCCGGGACAGGGTGGCGAAAAACTGTTTTTT | CASSPGQGGEKLFF | few | TRBJ1-4 | TRBD1 | TRBV7-9
TGTGCCAGCACCCCCGACAGGGAGAACACTGAAGCTTTCTTT | CASTPDRENTEAFF | few | TRBJ1-1 | TRBD1 | TRBV7-9
TGTGCCAGCAGGGACGCCACGGTCTGGAACTATGGCTACACCTTC | CASRDATVWNYGYTF | - | TRBJ1-2 | - | TRBV6-2/TRBV6-3
TGCGCCAGCAAGACGGGGGCCGGGGAGCTGTTTTTT | CASKTGAGELFF | many | TRBJ2-2 | - | TRBV5-1
TGTGCCAGCAGCTCAAGACAGGGAACCTACGAGCAGTACTTC | CASSSRQGTYEQYF | - | TRBJ2-7 | TRBD1 | TRBV6-1
TGTGCCAGCAGCTTAGGTTCTGTGGGGTTGGGCTACGAGCAGTACTTC | CASSLGSVGLGYEQYF | few | TRBJ2-7 | - | TRBV7-2
TGTGCCACCAGCAGAGATCAGGTGGGGGACGCATGGACAGATACGCAGTATTTT | CATSRDQVGDAWTDTQYF | - | TRBJ2-3 | - | TRBV15
TGTGCCAGCAGTGAATTGGGGGGCGAGACCCAGTACTTC | CASSELGGETQYF | many | TRBJ2-5 | - | TRBV6-1
TGTGCCAGCAGGAGGGACAAAACTAGCACAGATACGCAGTATTTT | CASRRDKTSTDTQYF | many | TRBJ2-3 | - | TRBV7-2
TGTGCCAGCAGCCGAACAGGGTCAACTAATGAAAAACTGTTTTTT | CASSRTGSTNEKLFF | few | TRBJ1-4 | - | TRBV28
TGCAGTGCTATTATCGGGGTCACAGATACGCAGTATTTT | CSAIIGVTDTQYF | many | TRBJ2-3 | - | TRBV20-1
TGCAGTGCGAGCCCCATTAGAATCACTGCCCACACTGAAGCTTTCTTT | CSASPIRITAHTEAFF | - | TRBJ1-1 | - | TRBV20-1
TGTGCCAGTAGGATGGCTGACACAGATACGCAGTATTTT | CASRMADTDTQYF | - | TRBJ2-3 | - | TRBV19
TGTGCCAGCAGATCTCTGGGGCTAGCCAAAAACATTCAGTACTTC | CASRSLGLAKNIQYF | - | TRBJ2-4 | - | TRBV11-2
TGCAGTGCCCCCGCGGGGGGACTAGCGGAAGAGACCCAGTACTTC | CSAPAGGLAEETQYF | - | TRBJ2-5 | TRBD2 | TRBV20-1
TGCGCCAGCAGCCAAGGCTGGAGACAGGCATCCGAGACCCAGTACTTC | CASSQGWRQASETQYF | many | TRBJ2-5 | - | TRBV4-3
TGCAGTGCTAGTAAGGGGTTGGCTGAAGCTTTCTTT | CSASKGLAEAFF | many | TRBJ1-1 | - | TRBV20-1
TGTGCCAGCAGTACGAACAGGGAAGGGCGCAATCAGCCCCAGCATTTT | CASSTNREGRNQPQHF | - | TRBJ1-5 | - | TRBV12-3/TRBV12-4
TGTGCCAGCGGACTACGAACAGCGACAGGGAGGAATGAGCAGTTCTTC | CASGLRTATGRNEQFF | - | TRBJ2-1 | - | TRBV7-2
TGTGCCAGCAGCCCCCACGGGGGTCGAGATCAGCCCCAGCATTTT | CASSPHGGRDQPQHF | many | TRBJ1-5 | - | TRBV7-2
TGCGCCAGCAGCCAAGGTGGGGTGGATACGCAGTATTTT | CASSQGGVDTQYF | many | TRBJ2-3 | - | TRBV4-1
TGCGCCAGCAGCGCATGGAAGAGCAGCACAGATACGCAGTATTTT | CASSAWKSSTDTQYF | - | TRBJ2-3 | - | TRBV5-1
TGCGCCAGCAGCCAAGGGGGGGGAAAACTGTTTTTT | CASSQGGGKLFF | few | TRBJ1-4 | - | TRBV4-3
TGCGCCAGCAGTGAGGCCGGGGAAGGGAACACTGAAGCTTTCTTT | CASSEAGEGNTEAFF | many | TRBJ1-1 | - | TRBV10-1
TGTGCCAGCAGTCTGACGGGGGGCAATGGAGATACGCAGTATTTT | CASSLTGGNGDTQYF | - | TRBJ2-3 | - | TRBV12-3/TRBV12-4
TGCGCCAGCAGCCCCCTGGTAGGGGGGGCTTTCTTT | CASSPLVGGAFF | - | TRBJ1-1 | - | TRBV4-1
TGCAGTGCTGCCGTTGGGGGGGCCAACACCGGGGAGCTGTTTTTT | CSAAVGGANTGELFF | few | TRBJ2-2 | - | TRBV20-1
TGCAGCGACCGCGGGGCTAGCGGGGATGAGCAGTTCTTC | CSDRGASGDEQFF | many | TRBJ2-1 | TRBD2 | TRBV29-1